The 23 T cell receptor beta chains below were found in one sample sequenced in a study of beta chain features in type 1 diabetes. Study results and caveats: Moderate but significant shortening of TCRB CDR3s was recorded in all four CD4+ subsets from Type 1 diabetes patients.

The whole isolated RNA underwent reverse transcription, so sequencing captured expressed TCRB transcripts. TCRdb's table, derived via immunoSEQ multiplex PCR, lists solely in-frame clones and lacks some. Of a few hundred thousand clones in the sample, 9.5% to 10% were seen once. Their recognized antigens are unknown. Sequences were obtained from central memory CD4+ T cells from blood. The receptors shown here come from a man aged 30-40 years with type 1 diabetes.

This clone came up a few times. This chain links TRBV27 with TRBJ1-2, with no clear D. The CDR3 length is 13 residues. Germline V CDR1 and CDR2: MNHEY, SMNVEV (reference sequence). V was shortened by 6 bases and J by 3 bases, with 11 bases between the two germline ends. CDR3 protein: CASSFQRHYGYTF. Here the CDR3 DNA reads TGTGCCAGCAGCTTCCAGCGCCACTATGGCTACACCTTC.

At least ten counts were recorded for this clone. This chain links TRBV6-6 with TRBJ2-5, with 8 bases identical to TRBD1. The V gene's germline CDR1 is MNHNY and CDR2 SVGAGI (reference sequence). Trimming took 6 bases from V and 2 from J; bases not matched to a gene: 11. This CDR3 spans 16 amino acids. The CDR3 here is CASRQPPDRGQETQYF. The CDR3, as DNA: TGTGCCAGCAGACAACCCCCTGACAGGGGACAAGAGACCCAGTACTTC.

This rearrangement joins TRBV7-9 to TRBJ1-5; perhaps TRBD1 as D (6 bases). This CDR3 is 15 amino acids long. The V gene lost 1 base and the J gene lost 4 bases, with 11 bases spanning the gap. In germline, CDR1 is SEHNR, CDR2 FQNEAQ (reference sequence). CDR3 in DNA: TGTGCCAGCAGCTTAGGACAGGTTTTTAATCAGCCCCAGCATTTT. Residues: CASSLGQVFNQPQHF.

This clone turned up a few times. For the CDR3, the DNA is TGTGCCAGCAGCTCCCGGCAGGGGGCTTTTGAGCAGTTCTTC. Its protein product is CASSSRQGAFEQFF. The chain links TRBV7-2 to TRBJ2-1; the match to TRBD1 covers 8 bases. The CDR3 spans 14 residues. The V gene end was trimmed by 4 bases and the J gene end by 9 bases; junction bases not matched to a gene: 8. Per germline, CDR1 SGHTA and CDR2 FQGNSA.

This chain uses TRBV6-1 with TRBJ2-3, with D perhaps matching TRBD2 (6 bases). This CDR3 comprises 16 residues. In germline, CDR1 is MNHNS, CDR2 SASEGT. Trimming took off 0 bases at V and 2 bases at J, with 12 bases between the two ends. CDR3 DNA: TGTGCCAGCAGTGAAGCCCTTGGAGGGTCCACAGATACGCAGTATTTT. This gives the protein CASSEALGGSTDTQYF.

A single count supports this clone. V gene TRBV18 combines with J gene TRBJ2-3; either TRBD1 or TRBD2 may supply D (6 bases each). CDR3 length equals 16 residues. Germline CDR1 KGHSH, CDR2 LQKENI. With 4 bases removed from V and 5 bases from J, the gap between germline ends came to 19 bases. The CDR3: CASSQGGSLRGDTQYF. The CDR3, as DNA: TGTGCCAGCTCACAAGGGGGGAGCCTGAGGGGAGATACGCAGTATTTT.

This chain joins TRBV6-5 and TRBJ2-7; D perhaps matches TRBD2 (6 bases). Germline values: CDR1 MNHEY, CDR2 SVGAGI. Trimming pared 10 bases from V and 7 bases from J, leaving 23 bases between. The CDR3 has 14 amino acids. The CDR3, as DNA: TGTGCCACCGGGTCCCCCGCTAGTGCGGGAGAGCAGTACTTC. It codes for CATGSPASAGEQYF.

This chain uses TRBV5-8 with TRBJ2-5, with a weak D call TRBD2 (6 bases). Trimming took 0 bases from V and 4 from J, leaving 16 bases between them. The CDR3 consists of 16 residues. CDR1 is SGHTS, CDR2 YDEGEE, per germline. The CDR3 reads CASSLGAPVGGETQYF. CDR3 coding DNA: TGTGCCAGCAGCTTGGGAGCCCCGGTGGGGGGAGAGACCCAGTACTTC.

This chain joins TRBV27 and TRBJ2-1; D possibly corresponds to TRBD2 (6 bases). CDR1 and CDR2 from the germline V gene are MNHEY and SMNVEV (reference sequence). With 0 bases removed from V and 9 bases from J, the gap between germline ends came to 12 bases. This CDR3 has 14 residues. The CDR3 coding sequence is TGTGCCAGCAGTTTATCGGGAGGTTCGGGTGAGCAGTTCTTC. This translates into CASSLSGGSGEQFF.

The genes are TRBV28 and TRBJ1-2, with D perhaps matching TRBD1 (5 bases). Germline CDR1 and CDR2: MDHEN and SYDVKM. The CDR3 spans 13 residues. V shed 10 bases and J shed 3 bases, with 15 bases lying between them. The DNA for the CDR3 is TGTGCCATCCGATTATTAGGGGACTATGGCTACACCTTC. As protein: CAIRLLGDYGYTF.

The CDR3, as DNA: TGTGCCAGCAGTGACAGGACAGGGGGCAATCAGCCCCAGCATTTT. Its translation: CASSDRTGGNQPQHF. The chain carries TRBV6-1 and TRBJ1-5; 9 positions match TRBD1. The CDR3 runs 15 residues. Germline CDR1 and CDR2: MNHNS and SASEGT. The V and J ends lost 3 bases and 2 bases, in that order; junction bases with no gene match: 2.

This chain connects TRBV7-9 to TRBJ2-2; 14 bases match TRBD2. The junction had 7 bases not matched to a gene; V was cut back by 1 base and J by 6 bases. The CDR3 consists of 18 residues. Germline CDR1 is SEHNR and CDR2 is FQNEAQ (reference sequence). CDR3 region: CASSLDSGLAGVPGELFF. CDR3 bases: TGTGCCAGCAGCTTAGATTCGGGACTAGCGGGAGTACCCGGGGAGCTGTTTTTT.

This sequence joins TRBV5-1 and TRBJ1-6; 10 positions match TRBD1. V lost 7 bases, J lost 9 bases, and 13 bases stayed unmatched. From germline, CDR1 is SGHRS and CDR2 YFSETQ. The CDR3 has 16 residues. The CDR3 sequence is CASSSGTGDRSSPLHF. The DNA of the CDR3 is TGCGCCAGCTCCTCTGGGACAGGGGATCGGTCTTCACCCCTCCACTTT.

This chain joins TRBV5-1 and TRBJ2-2; D is unclear. Germline V gives CDR1 SGHRS, CDR2 YFSETQ. V shed 0 bases and J shed 3 bases, with 0 bases lying between them. This CDR3 has 12 residues. CDR3 coding DNA: TGCGCCAGCAGCTTGGACACCGGGGAGCTGTTTTTT. Its translation: CASSLDTGELFF.

This clone is categorized as medium-sized. This chain links TRBV10-3 with TRBJ2-2; 8 bases line up with TRBD1. Trimming cost V 3 bases and J 7 bases; bases outside gene matches: 7. CDR1 is ENHRY and CDR2 is SYGVKD in the germline V gene. This CDR3 comprises 15 residues. The CDR3 spells CAISDAQGAGGELFF. The CDR3 coding sequence is TGTGCCATCAGTGATGCGCAGGGGGCTGGCGGGGAGCTGTTTTTT.

This clone was observed a handful of times. CDR3 bases: TGTGCCAGCAGCTTAGCAGGGGGGACCCAGTACTTC. Amino acid sequence: CASSLAGGTQYF. The V call is TRBV7-2, the J call TRBJ2-5, with a tentative D call TRBD1 (6 bases). Looked up from germline, CDR1 is SGHTA and CDR2 is FQGNSA. The V end was cut by 0 bases, the J end by 7 bases, with 6 bases between. This CDR3 region has 12 residues.

This clone was seen a few times. The chain carries TRBV30 and TRBJ2-1; 13 nucleotides agree with TRBD2. From germline, CDR1 is GTSNPN and CDR2 SVGIG (reference sequence). The CDR3 length is 13 residues. V trimming: 5 bases; J trimming: 14 bases; junction bases outside the gene matches: 9. The CDR3 coding sequence is TGTGCCTGGGATGGACTAGCGGGAGTTGGAGAGTTCTTC. It translates to CAWDGLAGVGEFF.

In its sample, this clone was seen many times. J is TRBJ2-1 and V is TRBV4-2, with 12 bases aligning to TRBD2. In germline, CDR1 is LGHNA, CDR2 YNFKEQ. V was clipped by 4 bases and J by 5 bases; unmatched bases: 24. This CDR3 has 22 amino acids. CDR3 sequence reads: CASSPDRTRGLAGGSTDNEQFF. The CDR3 bases are TGTGCCAGCAGCCCCGACCGCACCAGGGGGCTAGCGGGAGGGTCGACGGACAATGAGCAGTTCTTC.

This clone was counted only a few times. The chain employs TRBV11-1 and TRBJ2-7; 7 nucleotides match TRBD1. This CDR3 has 15 residues. Germline CDR1 is SGHAT and CDR2 is FQDESV (reference sequence). J lost 7 bases, V lost 5 bases, and 14 bases had no gene match. CDR3 amino acids: CASSLLPDRSWEQYF. CDR3 in DNA: TGTGCCAGCAGCCTCCTACCGGACAGGTCGTGGGAGCAGTACTTC. The variable domain in full, with the rest retrieved from reference TRBV11-1 and TRBJ2-7, is EAEVAQSPRYKITEKSQAVAFWCDPISGHATLYWYRQILGQGPELLVQFQDESVVDDSQLPKDRFSAERLKGVDSTLKIQPAELGDSAMYLCASSLLPDRSWEQYFGPGTRLTVT.

The J gene is TRBJ1-2, the V gene TRBV11-1; 9 bases map to TRBD1. This CDR3 is 14 amino acids long. J was trimmed by 8 bases and V by 5 bases; bases with no gene match: 9. Germline CDR1 reads SGHAT; CDR2 reads FQDESV (reference sequence). The chain's CDR3 is CASSPQGASGGYTF. The CDR3 DNA follows: TGTGCCAGCAGCCCACAGGGGGCGTCGGGGGGCTACACCTTC.

This clone was picked up a small number of times. The chain couples TRBV7-2 to TRBJ2-7; 8 bases agree with TRBD1. Trimming at V came to 1 base and at J to 1 base, leaving 6 bases not matched to a gene. CDR1 and CDR2 (germline): SGHTA, FQGNSA. The CDR3 covers 16 residues. The CDR3 bases are TGTGCCAGCAGCTTAGGGGGGACAGGTATGTCCTACGAGCAGTACTTC. Amino acid sequence: CASSLGGTGMSYEQYF.

For the CDR3, the DNA is TGTGCCAGCTCTCGGGGAGGGCACTACGAGCAGTACTTC. Protein: CASSRGGHYEQYF. This chain links TRBV7-2 with TRBJ2-7, with 7 bases lining up with TRBD2. The CDR3 is 13 residues long. From germline, CDR1 is SGHTA and CDR2 FQGNSA. V lost 8 bases, J lost 3 bases, and 7 bases stayed unmatched.

The chain combines TRBV5-5 with TRBJ1-1; 8 nucleotides align to TRBD1. Germline V gives CDR1 SGHKS, CDR2 YYEKEE (reference sequence). CDR3 length equals 18 residues. Trimming removed 1 base from V and 5 bases from J; junction bases left unmatched: 16. The CDR3 coding sequence is TGTGCCAGCAGCTTGAGGACCTTACAGGGGGGAATGAGGACTGAAGCTTTCTTT. The encoded protein is CASSLRTLQGGMRTEAFF.